The present T cell receptor beta chain was sequenced within a study of naive and memory T cell subsets (TCRdb year 2017). Turning to the overall study: An open-source, UMI-based TCR alpha and beta sequencing pipeline was applied to sorted naive and memory peripheral blood T cell subsets. IgG serology results and the functional CMV T cell responses were in complete agreement. RNA was DNase-treated and reverse transcribed with TCR constant-region primers, mostly using SuperScript III. The paper as a whole reports these results and caveats: RNA-based TCR counts may be affected by expression changes linked to T cell activation and differentiation. TCR abundance followed a power law with an exponent that was different for naive and memory subsets but consistent across the three individuals. In both CD4 and CD8 cells, the Gini index increased while Shannon and inverse Simpson diversity decreased from naive through CM, EM and EMRA. The repertoire findings for the naive and memory subsets could not be validated against a ground truth because none was available. A few larger clonotypes were present in naive repertoires, particularly the CD8 repertoires, and these clonotypes were possibly memory cells re-expressing CD45RA. Clonotypes were defined as single alpha or beta chain sequences, not paired alpha/beta receptors. Following error correction, more than 85% of naive TCR sequences occurred only once, which made naive abundance distributions much steeper than those of memory subsets.

The receptor library was made with UMI-ligation and nested PCR. An equimolar mix of two oligonucleotides covering both TRBC1 and TRBC2 was used as the beta constant-region primer. The ligated cDNA went through four rounds of PCR with nested alpha and beta constant-region primers together with the SP2 primer. A single-stranded oligonucleotide bearing the SP2 primer plus a 12-nucleotide UMI was ligated onto the 3' end of the cDNA by T4 RNA ligase 1. Incubation of the ligation reaction lasted about 19-24 hours at 16 degrees C. PCR2 was typically performed as a SYBR Green qPCR and was stopped at a predetermined threshold so that over-amplification was prevented. Apart from the first purification, every purification step used Agencourt AMPure XP magnetic beads. Libraries were quantified by Qubit and checked on a TapeStation, with a main peak expected near 650 bp. Pooled libraries were sequenced on an Illumina MiSeq with v2 2x251 paired-end kits, typically giving roughly 0.95-2.1 million reads per sample. Libraries were pooled at about 3.7 nM per sample, and roughly 4.5-7.5% PhiX was added to improve cluster recognition. The published analysis was carried out like this. Using tag matching that tolerated one base-pair mismatch, Decombinator assigned V and J genes to FASTQ reads that had been processed by Demultiplexor. Collapsinator relied on UMIs to fix sequencing errors as well as frequency errors caused by PCR heterogeneity. CDR3Translator translated TCRs and extracted CDR3s from the conserved cysteine to the FGXG phenylalanine, flagging non-productive sequences. Gini, Shannon entropy and inverse Simpson indices were computed after subsampling the repertoires to the same number of UMI-defined TCRs. Within the linear range, a power law was fitted by maximum likelihood to the distributions of clonotype abundance. When run on a single naive CD8 sample, MIGEC and the pipeline yielded similar UMI counts, similar unique TCR numbers and similar clonal distributions. In one analysis, naive TCRs that were also found in any memory subset of the same donor were excluded from the naive repertoire. Repertoires were searched for about 7,000 CMV-associated CDR3 sequences compiled from VDJdb and a published dataset. TCRdb trimmed public reads at Q25 via fastp, called clones via MiXCR and kept in-frame beta chains. Entries that share a CDR3 protein sequence are merged under the most common genes and DNA. The V and J calls here are based on TCRdb, not the publication. This sample lists 120,000 to 150,000 distinct CDR3 sequences; 22% were detected once. The leading ten clones occupy 0.11% of the sample.

With regard to this clonotype: There is no known antigen for this receptor. The record has no base qualities; no much larger clone is one base away.

Separate amplification of TCR alpha and beta chain libraries was performed from the second PCR step onward. CMV status of each donor was established by measuring IFNgamma production from CD4+ T cells after fresh PBMCs were stimulated overnight with CMV viral lysate. CD4 T cells were positively selected with Miltenyi beads, followed by positive selection of CD8 T cells from the CD4-negative fraction. Cells stained for CD3, CD4, CD8, CD45RA, CD27 and a live/dead dye were sorted on a BD Aria II into four subsets by CD45RA and CD27. A few healthy volunteers provided blood, and each donor's sample was split into CD4 and CD8 T cells and then further divided into four differentiation subsets. Approximately 120 ml of peripheral blood was collected from each donor, and PBMC were isolated from the blood using Ficoll-Paque PLUS density-gradient centrifugation. After sorting, cells were lysed in RLT buffer, RNA was extracted using a Qiagen RNeasy kit, and the extracted RNA was stored at -80 degrees C.

Input material: naive CD4+ T cells from blood. Per the publication, the cell subset or site label means: naive T cells, CD45RA high CD27+. The sequence came from a human donor in good health.

The nucleotide sequence reads TGTGCCAGCTCACCAGTCCGGGACTGGGGTGACGAGCAGTACTTC. Translation gives CASSPVRDWGDEQYF. The chain was built from TRBV18 and TRBJ2-7; a tentative D call is TRBD2 (6 bases match). CDR1 KGHSH and CDR2 LQKENI were looked up in the germline V gene. The CDR3 contains 15 residues, cysteine and phenylalanine counted. Only the CDR3 region is kept as DNA, spanning 45 bases read in frame from base 1. V was cut back by 2 bases and J by 5 bases, leaving a gap of 16 bases between them.